The 20 T cell receptor beta chains presented below share a single source sample, sequenced in a study of Graves' ophthalmopathy and Graves' hyperthyroidism. Amplification of the TCR beta CDR3 regions used RNA transcripts (as template). First-round RT-PCR with HTBI primers preceded a second-round multiplex PCR. TCRdb reprocessed the multiplex PCR reads with MiXCR, giving one entry per CDR3 protein. The table shows approximately 150,000 distinct CDR3 sequences, with roughly two fifths occurring only once. Sequencing input: peripheral blood. All receptors come from a man aged 30 to 45 with Graves' ophthalmopathy.

This chain uses TRBV6-1 with TRBJ2-5; D unclear. Trimming cost V 7 bases and J 5 bases, with 14 bases left between them. This CDR3 has 13 residues. The germline V gene has CDR1 MNHNS and CDR2 SASEGT. The DNA of the CDR3 is TGTGCCAGCACTAGACCATCCCGGGAGACCCAGTACTTC. This sequence encodes CASTRPSRETQYF.

This clonotype was observed a few times. The gene calls are TRBV6-1 and TRBJ2-6, with no clear D. The V end lost 2 bases, the J end lost 10 bases, and 6 bases lay between the germline ends. This CDR3 spans 12 amino acids. The germline V gene has CDR1 MNHNS and CDR2 SASEGT. The CDR3 DNA reads as TGTGCCAGCAGTGAAAGGCCAAACGTCCTGACTTTC. Protein sequence: CASSERPNVLTF.

This clonotype was seen repeatedly, ten times or more. The gene calls are TRBV7-6 and TRBJ2-5; D call uncertain. CDR1 is SGHVS, CDR2 FNYEAQ, per germline. The CDR3 totals 13 residues. Trimming shortened V by 5 bases and J by 1 base, and 8 bases separated the two germline ends. The CDR3 sequence: CASSRPPQETQYF. The CDR3 bases are TGTGCCAGCAGCCGGCCCCCCCAAGAGACCCAGTACTTC.

In this sample, this clonotype turned up many times. The J gene is TRBJ1-5, the V gene TRBV20-1, with TRBD1 matching over 8 bases. This CDR3 has 17 amino acids. V trimming: 3 bases; J trimming: 0 bases; junction bases outside the gene matches: 10. CDR1 and CDR2 from the germline V gene are DFQATT and SNEGSKA (reference sequence). The CDR3 nucleotides are TGCAGTGCTAGGCCTACCGGGACAGGATATAGCAATCAGCCCCAGCATTTT. Its translation is CSARPTGTGYSNQPQHF.

This clonotype was seen repeatedly, ten times or more. The genes are TRBV7-9 and TRBJ1-2; 7 nucleotides agree with TRBD1. J was trimmed by 3 bases and V by 5 bases; bases with no gene match: 6. In germline, CDR1 is SEHNR, CDR2 FQNEAQ (reference sequence). This CDR3 has 14 amino acids. DNA of the CDR3: TGTGCCAGCAGCCTCATGGGACAGTACTATGGCTACACCTTC. Translated: CASSLMGQYYGYTF.

The V call is TRBV6-1, the J call TRBJ1-1, with 7 bases aligning to TRBD1. Trimming took 4 bases from V and 5 from J; bases not matched to a gene: 7. The CDR3 totals 14 residues. The germline gives CDR1 MNHNS, CDR2 SASEGT. CDR3 sequence: CASSVQGLGTEAFF. As DNA, the CDR3 is TGTGCCAGCAGTGTACAGGGGTTGGGGACTGAAGCTTTCTTT.

This clonotype was observed many times. V and J are TRBV24-1 and TRBJ1-5, with D possibly being TRBD1 (6 bases). This CDR3 spans 16 amino acids. Trimming removed 3 bases from V and 6 bases from J, with 17 bases in between. CDR1 and CDR2 (germline): KGHDR, SFDVKD. The CDR3 reads CATSDTGGPLGQPQHF. CDR3 DNA: TGTGCCACCAGTGATACGGGGGGGCCATTGGGTCAGCCCCAGCATTTT.

The sample holds many counts of this clonotype. The chain links TRBV13 to TRBJ2-7; tentatively, D is TRBD2 (5 bases). This CDR3 comprises 12 residues. The V end was cut by 5 bases, the J end by 7 bases, with 12 bases between. CDR1 and CDR2 (germline): PRHDT, FYEKMQ (reference sequence). CDR3 protein: CASSQTGFEQYF. CDR3 sequence (DNA): TGTGCCAGCAGCCAAACGGGGTTTGAGCAGTACTTC.

This clonotype was recorded many times. This chain connects TRBV11-3 to TRBJ2-5; possible D gene TRBD2, 5 bases. The CDR3 contains 12 residues. CDR1 is SGHNT and CDR2 is YENEEA in the germline V gene. V dropped 5 bases and J dropped 10 bases, with 14 bases sitting between them. CDR3 sequence (DNA): TGTGCCAGCAGCCTCGGGGTCGTGGGCCAGTACTTC. This sequence encodes CASSLGVVGQYF.

The V gene is TRBV9, the J gene TRBJ2-5, with 9 bases matching TRBD1. The J segment lost 5 bases and the V segment lost 8 bases, leaving 7 bases of the junction unmatched. This CDR3 comprises 13 residues. Per the germline V gene, CDR1 is SGDLS and CDR2 is YYNGEE. Here the CDR3 reads CASSTGGAETQYF. Here the CDR3 DNA reads TGTGCCAGTTCTACAGGGGGCGCGGAGACCCAGTACTTC.

This sequence joins TRBV7-2 and TRBJ2-5; TRBD2 agrees at 7 bases. The CDR3 is made up of 14 amino acids. J gave up 6 bases and V 1 base, and 5 bases lay outside the gene matches. Germline assignment: CDR1 SGHTA and CDR2 FQGNSA. CDR3 loop: CASSLDGGRKTQYF. The CDR3 nucleotides read TGTGCCAGCAGCTTAGATGGCGGGAGAAAGACCCAGTACTTC. The variable domain in full, with the rest retrieved from reference TRBV7-2 and TRBJ2-5, is GAGVSQSPSNKVTEKGKDVELRCDPISGHTALYWYRQSLGQGLEFLIYFQGNSAPDKSGLPSDRFSAERTGGSVSTLTIQRTQQEDSAVYLCASSLDGGRKTQYFGPGTRLLVL.

The chain combines TRBV10-3 with TRBJ1-5; D not certain. Germline values: CDR1 ENHRY, CDR2 SYGVKD. V lost 3 bases to trimming and J lost 0 bases, with 9 bases between them. CDR3 length: 15 residues. This CDR3 reads CAISETGYSNQPQHF. The CDR3 DNA sequence: TGTGCCATCAGTGAAACCGGGTATAGCAATCAGCCCCAGCATTTT.

This clonotype has ten or more counts. The chain combines TRBV15 with TRBJ2-7; 8 nucleotides line up with TRBD1. In germline, CDR1 is LNHNV, CDR2 YYDKDF (reference sequence). This CDR3 has 17 amino acids. J gave up 2 bases and V 3 bases, and 12 bases lay outside the gene matches. CDR3 protein: CATSSLSQGGVPYEQYF. Written as DNA, the CDR3 is TGTGCCACCAGCAGCCTGTCACAGGGGGGAGTCCCCTACGAGCAGTACTTC.

This clonotype was detected ten times or more. This chain connects TRBV7-7 to TRBJ2-2; 14 nucleotides align to TRBD2. The CDR3 is 15 residues long. CDR1 SSHAT and CDR2 FNYEAQ come from the germline V gene (reference sequence). In DNA, the CDR3 is TGTGCTAGCCCCGGGACTAGCGGGAGCTCCGGGGAGCTGTTTTTT. Its protein is CASPGTSGSSGELFF.

This clonotype came up many times. The rearrangement uses TRBV19 and TRBJ2-5; D remains unclear. The CDR3 covers 13 residues. Trimming cost V 4 bases and J 1 base, with 7 bases left between them. Germline V gene lookup returns CDR1 LNHDA and CDR2 SQIVND (reference sequence). The DNA of the CDR3 is TGTGCCAGTAGTACGGACGGCCAAGAGACCCAGTACTTC. Amino acids: CASSTDGQETQYF.

The V call is TRBV7-8, the J call TRBJ1-1; possible D gene TRBD1, 5 bases. Trimming pared 4 bases from V and 10 bases from J, leaving 13 bases between. CDR1 and CDR2 (germline): SGHVS, FQNEAQ. The CDR3 totals 12 residues. The CDR3 DNA sequence: TGTGCCAGCAGCTATGACAGTAAAGGAGCTTTCTTT. Its translation: CASSYDSKGAFF.

In this sample, this clonotype turned up many times. The chain joins TRBV7-2 to TRBJ2-7, with TRBD1 as a possible D gene (7 bases). This CDR3 spans 14 amino acids. V lost 2 bases, J lost 3 bases, and 11 bases lay in between. Germline V gene data show CDR1 as SGHTA and CDR2 as FQGNSA. CDR3 DNA: TGTGCCAGCAGCTTACGCAGGGGGGTCTACGAGCAGTACTTC. As protein: CASSLRRGVYEQYF.

In this sample, this clonotype turned up many times. The chain is built from TRBV18 and TRBJ1-2, with D unclear. The V and J ends lost 1 base and 3 bases respectively, with 6 bases between them. Looked up from germline, CDR1 is KGHSH and CDR2 is LQKENI. The CDR3 is made up of 13 amino acids. The CDR3: CASSPRRDYGYTF. The CDR3 DNA is TGTGCCAGCTCACCACGGAGGGACTATGGCTACACCTTC.

This chain links TRBV12-3 or TRBV12-4 with TRBJ2-7, with D tentatively TRBD1 (5 bases). The V and J ends lost 3 bases and 0 bases respectively, with 12 bases between them. CDR3 size: 15 residues. The CDR3 loop is CASSFARASSYEQYF. DNA of the CDR3: TGTGCCAGCAGTTTTGCCAGGGCGAGCTCCTACGAGCAGTACTTC.

The CDR3 region has the DNA TGTGCCAGCAGCCCCGAGACCAGTTCATATGGCTACACCTTC. Translated, it gives CASSPETSSYGYTF. The chain carries TRBV6-2 or TRBV6-3 and TRBJ1-2; no clear D gene. The CDR3 extends over 14 amino acids. The germline V gene has CDR1 MNHEY and CDR2 SVGEGT. V lost 6 bases, J lost 5 bases, and 16 bases lay in between.